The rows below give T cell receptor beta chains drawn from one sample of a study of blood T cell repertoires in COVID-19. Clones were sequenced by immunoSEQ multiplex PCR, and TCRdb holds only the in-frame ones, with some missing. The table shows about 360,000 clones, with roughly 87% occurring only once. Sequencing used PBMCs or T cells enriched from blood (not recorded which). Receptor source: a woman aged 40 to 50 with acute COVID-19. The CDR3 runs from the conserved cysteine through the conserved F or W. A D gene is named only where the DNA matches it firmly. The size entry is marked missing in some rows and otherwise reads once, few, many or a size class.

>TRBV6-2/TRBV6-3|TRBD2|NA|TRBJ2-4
CASSSAGVLAKNIQYF
TGTGCCAGCAGTTCCGCGGGGGTATTAGCCAAAAACATTCAGTACTTC
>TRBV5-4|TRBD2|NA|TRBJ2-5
CASSLVGSGDPQETQYF
TGTGCCAGCAGCTTGGTCGGTAGCGGGGATCCCCAAGAGACCCAGTACTTC
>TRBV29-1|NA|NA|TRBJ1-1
CSVSSNTEAFF
TGCAGCGTTAGCTCGAACACTGAAGCTTTCTTT
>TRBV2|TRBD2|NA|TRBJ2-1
CASSASGELNEQFF
TGTGCCAGCAGTGCCAGCGGGGAGTTAAATGAGCAGTTCTTC
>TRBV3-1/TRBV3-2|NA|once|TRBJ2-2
CASSQAGLYTGELFF
TGTGCCAGCAGCCAAGCGGGGTTGTACACCGGGGAGCTGTTTTTT
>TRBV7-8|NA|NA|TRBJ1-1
CASIPTGLNTEAFF
TGTGCCAGCATTCCTACAGGGCTGAACACTGAAGCTTTCTTT
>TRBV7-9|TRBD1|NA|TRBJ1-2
CASSLVSRDRHNYGYTF
TGTGCCAGCAGCTTAGTTTCCCGGGACAGGCATAACTATGGCTACACCTTC
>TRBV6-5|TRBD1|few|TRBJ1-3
CASSYRGQSGNTIYF
TGTGCCAGCTCATACAGGGGGCAATCTGGAAACACCATATATTTT
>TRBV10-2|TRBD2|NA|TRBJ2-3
CASSPLAVTDTQYF
TGCGCCAGCAGCCCACTAGCGGTCACAGATACGCAGTATTTT
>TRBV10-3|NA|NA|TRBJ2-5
CAISADRDGVGTQYF
TGTGCCATCAGCGCGGACCGGGATGGGGTGGGGACCCAGTACTTC
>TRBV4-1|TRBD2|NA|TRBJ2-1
CASSHVSGGRPLGEQFF
TGCGCCAGCAGCCATGTGAGCGGGGGAAGGCCGCTTGGTGAGCAGTTCTTC
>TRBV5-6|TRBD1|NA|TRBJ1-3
CASSPGTEGNTIYF
TGTGCCAGCAGCCCCGGGACAGAAGGAAACACCATATATTTT
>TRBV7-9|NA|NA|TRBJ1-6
CASSSLRGLLHF
TGTGCCAGCAGCTCCCTGCGCGGTCTCCTCCACTTT
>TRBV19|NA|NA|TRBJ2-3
CASSIDLGQGSTDTQYF
TGTGCCAGTAGTATAGATCTGGGGCAGGGTAGCACAGATACGCAGTATTTT
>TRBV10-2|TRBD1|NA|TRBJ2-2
CASRTTGIEAGELFF
TGCGCCAGCAGGACGACAGGGATTGAAGCCGGGGAGCTGTTTTTT
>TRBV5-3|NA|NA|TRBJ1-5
CARSLTMSNQPQHF
TGTGCCAGAAGCTTGACTATGAGCAATCAGCCCCAGCATTTT
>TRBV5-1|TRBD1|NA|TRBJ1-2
CASSAGQGPTNYGYTF
TGCGCCAGCAGCGCCGGACAGGGGCCGACAAACTATGGCTACACCTTC
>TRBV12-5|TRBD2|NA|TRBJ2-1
CASGSTGGHSSYNEQFF
TGTGCTAGTGGTAGTACGGGGGGGCACAGCTCCTACAATGAGCAGTTCTTC
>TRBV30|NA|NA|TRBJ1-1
CAWSRHTGNTEAFF
TGTGCCTGGAGTCGGCATACAGGGAACACTGAAGCTTTCTTT
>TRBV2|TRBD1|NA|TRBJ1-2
CASGPQGEKGYGYTF
TGTGCCAGCGGACCACAGGGGGAAAAGGGCTATGGCTACACCTTC
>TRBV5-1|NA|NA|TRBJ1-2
CASSQVRGFYHYGYTF
TGCGCCAGCAGCCAAGTACGGGGTTTTTATCATTATGGCTACACCTTC
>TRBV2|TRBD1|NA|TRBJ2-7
CASRGTGSSYEQYF
TGTGCCAGCAGGGGGACAGGGAGCTCCTACGAGCAGTACTTC